The 13 T cell receptor beta chains below come from one sample, sequenced in a study of cytomegalovirus exposure and HLA in healthy donors (dated by TCRdb to about 2017). Libraries came from the immunoSEQ multiplex PCR assay. For the multiplex PCR, a mixture combining 60 forward primers for TCR Vbeta segments and 13 reverse primers for TCR Jbeta segments was used. TCRdb carries this immuneACCESS record with in-frame sequences only. Its versions omit some clonotypes, under half of them owing to an unresolved V gene in the studies checked, with the rest unexplained. This sample comprises about 180,000 clones, around 75% of them detected only once. About 2.7% of the sample lies in the top ten. The sequenced sample was PBMCs. The receptors were sampled from a male donor in good health and CMV-seronegative.

The chain is built from TRBV6-5 and TRBJ1-2, with 8 bases fitting TRBD1. J lost 5 bases, V lost 0 bases, and 5 bases had no gene match. Germline CDR1 MNHEY, CDR2 SVGAGI. CDR3 length: 15 residues. The DNA for the CDR3 is TGTGCCAGCAGTTACTCCGCAGGGGGCGAATATGGCTACACCTTC. It specifies CASSYSAGGEYGYTF.

The chain carries TRBV30 and TRBJ1-6; D is unclear. CDR1 and CDR2 (germline): GTSNPN, SVGIG (reference sequence). Trimming took 3 bases from V and 5 from J, leaving 14 bases between them. This CDR3 contains 15 residues. The CDR3 DNA reads TGTGCCTGGAGCGACCTCAGGATAAATAATTCACCCCTCCACTTT. It codes for CAWSDLRINNSPLHF.

The chain joins TRBV5-4 to TRBJ1-1, with no clear D. The germline V gene encodes CDR1 SGHNT and CDR2 YYREEE (reference sequence). Trimming removed 0 bases at V and 11 bases at J, with 14 bases between. The CDR3 covers 13 residues. The CDR3 region is CASSLAPPQRAFF. In nucleotides, the CDR3 is TGTGCCAGCAGCTTGGCCCCCCCGCAGCGGGCTTTCTTT.

This chain joins TRBV29-1 and TRBJ1-4; D might be TRBD1 (5 bases). Trimming removed 4 bases at V and 8 bases at J, with 14 bases between. CDR1 is SQVTM and CDR2 is ANQGSEA in the germline V gene. This CDR3 contains 13 residues. The CDR3 DNA is TGCAGCGTTGGTCCCGGGACTGGGGAAAAACTGTTTTTT. Protein product: CSVGPGTGEKLFF. Combining the CDR3 with reference TRBV29-1 and TRBJ1-4 gives the whole variable domain SAVISQKPSRDICQRGTSLTIQCQVDSQVTMMFWYRQQPGQSLTLIATANQGSEATYESGFVIDKFPISRPNLTFSTLTVSNMSPEDSSIYLCSVGPGTGEKLFFGSGTQLSVL.

The gene calls are TRBV29-1 and TRBJ2-7; no clear D gene. Between the trimmed V and J ends, which lost 2 bases and 0 bases, there was a span of 8 bases. The germline gives CDR1 SQVTM, CDR2 ANQGSEA. This CDR3 comprises 13 residues. The CDR3 DNA follows: TGCAGCGTTGAAAAACAAAGCTCCTACGAGCAGTACTTC. Residues: CSVEKQSSYEQYF.

V gene TRBV28 combines with J gene TRBJ1-1; 7 nucleotides align to TRBD1. The germline CDR1 and CDR2 sequences are MDHEN and SYDVKM. The V and J ends lost 4 bases and 1 base, in that order; junction bases with no gene match: 6. This CDR3 has 15 amino acids. The CDR3 DNA reads as TGTGCCAGCAGTTACTCCGGGACAGCGAACACTGAAGCTTTCTTT. Protein product: CASSYSGTANTEAFF.

The table lists this clone with a few counts. The chain is built from TRBV6-5 and TRBJ2-6; TRBD1 might be the D (6 bases). CDR1 and CDR2 from the germline V gene are MNHEY and SVGAGI. The CDR3 totals 14 residues. V shed 5 bases and J shed 2 bases, with 7 bases lying between them. This chain's CDR3 is CASSNRAGANVLTF. The CDR3 DNA reads TGTGCCAGCAGTAACAGGGCTGGGGCCAACGTCCTGACTTTC.

The genes are TRBV5-6 and TRBJ2-1; 9 nucleotides align to TRBD2. V shed 0 bases and J 4 bases; nucleotides not matched to a gene: 8. Per the germline V gene, CDR1 is SGHDT and CDR2 is YYEEEE. The length of the CDR3 is 17 residues. The CDR3 is CASSLAGLAGSYNEQFF. In DNA, the CDR3 is TGTGCCAGCAGCTTGGCCGGGCTAGCGGGGTCATACAATGAGCAGTTCTTC.

The genes are TRBV14 and TRBJ2-1, with D unresolved. Trimming shortened V by 4 bases and J by 0 bases, and 10 bases separated the two germline ends. The germline gives CDR1 SGHDN, CDR2 FVKESK. The CDR3 covers 15 residues. The CDR3 loop is CASSLVKSSYNEQFF. As DNA, the CDR3 is TGTGCCAGCAGCCTAGTAAAAAGCTCCTACAATGAGCAGTTCTTC.

The CDR3 here is CASSQDSETQYF. In nucleotides, the CDR3 is TGCGCCAGCAGCCAAGACTCGGAGACCCAGTACTTC. The chain is built from TRBV4-3 and TRBJ2-5; no clear D. This CDR3 has 12 residues. Between the trimmed V and J ends, which lost 0 bases and 5 bases, there was a span of 4 bases. Germline-derived CDR1 and CDR2 are LGHNA and YSLEER.

The J gene is TRBJ2-3, the V gene TRBV9, with 7 bases lining up with TRBD2. Germline V gene lookup returns CDR1 SGDLS and CDR2 YYNGEE. V shed 0 bases, J shed 6 bases, and the junction held 4 bases outside the gene matches. The CDR3 contains 14 residues. CDR3 sequence: CASSVGQGGDTQYF. The CDR3 DNA reads as TGTGCCAGCAGCGTAGGGCAGGGAGGGGATACGCAGTATTTT.

The chain employs TRBV30 and TRBJ2-7; TRBD1 matches 7 bases. CDR1 and CDR2 (germline): GTSNPN, SVGIG (reference sequence). The CDR3 extends over 11 amino acids. The V segment lost 5 bases and the J segment 13 bases; nucleotides outside the gene matches: 11. CDR3 in amino acids: CAWARDSRLYF. CDR3 DNA: TGTGCCTGGGCCCGGGACAGCCGCCTATACTTC.

The chain joins TRBV6-5 to TRBJ2-1; tentatively, D is TRBD1 (6 bases). The V end lost 2 bases, the J end lost 5 bases, and 13 bases lay between the germline ends. Germline CDR1 reads MNHEY; CDR2 reads SVGAGI. The CDR3 is 15 amino acids. The CDR3 loop reads CASSYMGAGDNEQFF. CDR3 sequence (DNA): TGTGCCAGCAGTTACATGGGGGCTGGGGACAATGAGCAGTTCTTC.